These 6 T cell receptor beta chains were all obtained from the same sample, sequenced in a study of blood T cell repertoires in COVID-19. Data came from immunoSEQ multiplex PCR; TCRdb stores just in-frame clones and leaves some out. The sample holds 200,000 to 300,000 clones, about 91% seen once. Sequencing used PBMCs or T cells enriched from blood (not recorded which). The receptors were gathered from a middle-aged woman with acute COVID-19.

This chain joins TRBV7-8 and TRBJ1-5; 7 bases are a match to TRBD1. The V segment lost 2 bases and the J segment 6 bases; nucleotides outside the gene matches: 10. The CDR3 sequence is 16 residues long. Germline assignment: CDR1 SGHVS and CDR2 FQNEAQ. The CDR3 nucleotides read TGTGCCAGCAGCTTAACCCAGGGGGGTGTGGGTCAGCCCCAGCATTTT. Protein: CASSLTQGGVGQPQHF.

This clone was counted once. V gene TRBV29-1 combines with J gene TRBJ1-1; TRBD1 might be the D (5 bases). The germline V gene has CDR1 SQVTM and CDR2 ANQGSEA. With 7 bases removed from V and 1 base from J, the gap between germline ends came to 10 bases. The CDR3 loop spans 12 amino acids. The CDR3 coding sequence is TGCAGCGGGGGGACGGGGAACACTGAAGCTTTCTTT. Its translation is CSGGTGNTEAFF.

The chain uses TRBV10-2 and TRBJ2-1; 9 bases line up with TRBD2. V lost 5 bases, J lost 4 bases, and 3 bases stayed unmatched. The CDR3 contains 14 residues. Germline values: CDR1 WSHSY, CDR2 SAAADI. CDR3 amino acids: CASSLSGRYNEQFF. DNA for the CDR3: TGCGCCAGCAGTCTGAGCGGGAGGTACAATGAGCAGTTCTTC.

The rearrangement links TRBV7-9 to TRBJ2-1; D possibly corresponds to TRBD2 (5 bases). The CDR3 spans 15 residues. The V end was cut by 1 base, the J end by 2 bases, with 9 bases between. CDR1 is SEHNR and CDR2 is FQNEAQ in the germline V gene (reference sequence). The CDR3 reads CASSLESEAYNEQFF. The CDR3 DNA follows: TGTGCCAGCAGCTTAGAGTCGGAGGCCTACAATGAGCAGTTCTTC.

The V and J genes are TRBV27 and TRBJ2-3; a weak D match, TRBD2 (6 bases). This CDR3 has 16 amino acids. Germline values: CDR1 MNHEY, CDR2 SMNVEV (reference sequence). The V gene lost 3 bases and the J gene lost 3 bases, with 16 bases spanning the gap. The CDR3 here is CASSFVLAYGTDTQYF. The DNA of the CDR3 is TGTGCCAGCAGTTTTGTACTAGCTTATGGGACAGATACGCAGTATTTT.

The rearrangement uses TRBV9 and TRBJ1-4; tentative D call: TRBD1 (5 bases). Germline V lookup: CDR1 SGDLS, CDR2 YYNGEE. Trimming took 1 base from V and 6 from J, leaving 13 bases between them. This CDR3 region has 15 residues. The CDR3 region is CASSVMGEVDEKLFF. CDR3 DNA: TGTGCCAGCAGCGTAATGGGGGAGGTCGATGAAAAACTGTTTTTT.